This TCR beta chain was retrieved from a study of blood T cell repertoires in COVID-19. Study information: Both acute and convalescent COVID-19 samples were obtained from the United States, Italy and Spain. From T cells, B-cell-depleted T cells, or PBMCs came the material, which was cDNA or gDNA.

Methods used by the authors: Amplification of reference gene primers provided the estimated nucleated cell counts. Assay used: immunoSEQ multiplex PCR; TCRdb lists only in-frame clones, some missing. D and trimming were read from the DNA, whereas the V and J calls and clone size are those reported in that table. Of some 57,000 clones listed, 65% to 90% are singletons. The V gene lost 0 bases and the J gene lost 7 bases, with 7 bases spanning the gap. CDR3 length: 13 residues. CDR1 is LGHDT and CDR2 is YNNKEL in the germline V gene (reference sequence). The gene calls are TRBV3-1 (or the pseudogene TRBV3-2) and TRBJ1-5; D is ambiguous. The TCR comes from a human donor in a cohort sampled during active COVID-19. The sample taken for sequencing was peripheral blood. This CDR3 reads CASSQDRRQPQHF. CDR3 DNA: TGTGCCAGCAGCCAAGATCGGAGGCAGCCCCAGCATTTT.